This T cell receptor (beta chain) is from a study of CD8 T cells in Susac syndrome. On the study more broadly: When their blood was taken, the Susac syndrome patients had either not yet had any therapy, were taking corticosteroids, or were taking intravenous immunoglobulin alone.

CD8+ and CD4+ T cells taken from blood had their TCR beta sequenced. TEMRA cells were enriched by FACS, while CD8+ and CD4+ T cells were obtained through a negative isolation that was performed magnetically. From germline, CDR1 is SGHAT and CDR2 FQNNGV. The CDR3 has 16 residues. J gave up 4 bases and V 5 bases, and 12 bases lay outside the gene matches. With random hexamers, 0.5 to 1 ug RNA was reverse transcribed. Amplification of TCR beta CDR3 used immunoSEQ multiplex PCR across 54 Vbeta and 13 Jbeta. Via MiXCR, TCRdb re-called the immunoSEQ multiplex PCR reads, giving one row per CDR3 protein. The table shows under 200,000 distinct CDR3 sequences, with roughly 94% occurring only once.

V gene TRBV11-2 combines with J gene TRBJ2-7, with 9 bases matching TRBD2. The receptor comes from a human donor with Susac syndrome. The sample taken for sequencing was CD4+ T cells from PBMCs. CDR3 loop: CASSPSVPGLAYEQYF. The CDR3 DNA reads as TGTGCCAGCAGCCCAAGTGTTCCGGGACTAGCATACGAGCAGTACTTC.